These T cell receptor beta chains were read from a single sample in a study of radiotherapy plus CTLA-4 blockade in lung cancer. The table came from immunoSEQ multiplex PCR; TCRdb's copy has only in-frame clones and leaves some out. The sample consists of 75,000 to 100,000 clones, around four fifths of them appearing once. The sequenced sample was peripheral blood, obtained from a patient treated with radiotherapy plus ipilimumab. These receptors came from a human donor with non-small cell lung cancer who had a partial response to radiotherapy plus ipilimumab. Both conserved end residues are part of each CDR3. A D gene is named only where the DNA matches it firmly. Rows may omit the clone size; those that give it use once, few, many or a size class.

d_call	v_call	j_call	clone_size	cdr3_aa	cdr3_nt
-	TRBV6-6	TRBJ1-5	-	CASSYDGNQPQHF	TGTGCCAGCAGTTACGACGGGAATCAGCCCCAGCATTTT
TRBD2	TRBV19	TRBJ2-3	-	CASSIDPSGSTDTQYF	TGTGCCAGTAGTATAGATCCTAGCGGGAGCACAGATACGCAGTATTTT
TRBD1	TRBV27	TRBJ1-3	-	CASSYFRDRVPNPSSGNTIYF	TGTGCCAGCAGCTACTTCCGGGACAGGGTGCCTAATCCTAGCTCTGGAAACACCATATATTTT
-	TRBV11-2	TRBJ1-3	-	CASSGSGNTIYF	TGTGCCAGCTCAGGGTCTGGAAACACCATATATTTT
TRBD2	TRBV7-7	TRBJ2-3	-	CASSKLAGPTDTQYF	TGTGCCAGCAGCAAACTAGCGGGGCCCACAGATACGCAGTATTTT
-	TRBV7-3	TRBJ2-1	few	CASSLGLGNEQFF	TGTGCCAGCAGCTTGGGACTCGGCAATGAGCAGTTCTTC
-	TRBV7-2	TRBJ2-3	few	CASSFKRFTDTQYF	TGTGCCAGCAGCTTTAAGCGGTTCACAGATACGCAGTATTTT
-	TRBV5-6	TRBJ2-7	-	CASSPGGRAHYEQYF	TGTGCCAGCAGCCCAGGCGGCAGGGCCCACTACGAGCAGTACTTC
-	TRBV4-1	TRBJ1-1	-	CASSQGTRSNTEAFF	TGCGCCAGCAGCCAAGGAACTCGGTCGAACACTGAAGCTTTCTTT
-	TRBV28	TRBJ2-1	once	CASSLVPDNEQFF	TGTGCCAGCAGCCTTGTCCCCGACAATGAGCAGTTCTTC
TRBD2	TRBV5-1	TRBJ2-1	-	CASSFGLAGEQLSFF	TGCGCCAGCAGCTTTGGACTAGCGGGGGAGCAGCTCAGTTTCTTC
-	TRBV10-1	TRBJ2-1	-	CASSGDLGHEQFF	TGCGCCAGCAGTGGCGACCTGGGGCATGAGCAGTTCTTC
-	TRBV28	TRBJ2-3	-	CASSLLADSTDTQYF	TGTGCCAGCAGTTTATTGGCGGATTCCACAGATACGCAGTATTTT
-	TRBV27	TRBJ1-4	-	CASSLNVESKLFF	TGTGCCAGCAGTTTAAACGTGGAGTCAAAACTGTTTTTT
TRBD1	TRBV28	TRBJ2-3	few	CASKGQGVTTDTQYF	TGTGCCAGCAAGGGACAGGGCGTCACCACAGATACGCAGTATTTT